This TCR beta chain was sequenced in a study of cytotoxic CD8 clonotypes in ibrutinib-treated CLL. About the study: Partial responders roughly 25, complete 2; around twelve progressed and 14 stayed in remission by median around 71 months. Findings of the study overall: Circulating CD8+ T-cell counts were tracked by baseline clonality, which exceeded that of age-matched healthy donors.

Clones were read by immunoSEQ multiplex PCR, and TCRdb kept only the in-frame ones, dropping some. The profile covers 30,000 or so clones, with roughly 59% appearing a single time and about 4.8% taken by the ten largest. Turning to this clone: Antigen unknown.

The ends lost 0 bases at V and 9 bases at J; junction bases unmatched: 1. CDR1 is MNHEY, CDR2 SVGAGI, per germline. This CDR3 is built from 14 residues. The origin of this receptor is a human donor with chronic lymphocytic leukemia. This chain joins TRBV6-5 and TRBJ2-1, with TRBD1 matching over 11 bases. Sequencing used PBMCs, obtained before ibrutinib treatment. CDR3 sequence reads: CASSYSDRGLEQFF. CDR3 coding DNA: TGTGCCAGCAGTTACTCGGACAGGGGGCTTGAGCAGTTCTTC.